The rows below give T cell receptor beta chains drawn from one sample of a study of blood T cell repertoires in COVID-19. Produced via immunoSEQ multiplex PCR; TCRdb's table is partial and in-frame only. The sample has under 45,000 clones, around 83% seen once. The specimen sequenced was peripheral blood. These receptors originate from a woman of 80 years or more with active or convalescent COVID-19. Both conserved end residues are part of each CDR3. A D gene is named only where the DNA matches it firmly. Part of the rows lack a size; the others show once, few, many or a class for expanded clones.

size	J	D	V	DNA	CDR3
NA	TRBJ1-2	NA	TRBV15	TGTGCCACCAGCAGGGCAGGGGTGGGCTATGGCTACACCTTC	CATSRAGVGYGYTF
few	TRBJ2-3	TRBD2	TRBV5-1	TGCGCCAGCGGGGAGAGCGGGAGGGATACGCAGTATTTT	CASGESGRDTQYF
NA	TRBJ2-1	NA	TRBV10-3	TGTGCCTCCTCACCCAAAGTAGCGACCTACAATGAGCAGTTCTTC	CASSPKVATYNEQFF
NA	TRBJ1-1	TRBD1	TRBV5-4	TGTGCCAGCAGCGCAGGGCAACAGGGGGCCACTGAAGCTTTCTTT	CASSAGQQGATEAFF
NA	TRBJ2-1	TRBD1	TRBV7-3	TGTGCCAGCAGGCGAGTTCCGGGACAGGGCCTCTTGAATGAGCAGTTCTTC	CASRRVPGQGLLNEQFF
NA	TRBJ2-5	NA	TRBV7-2	TGTGCCAGCAGCTTACCCTCGGGGTATCAAGAGACCCAGTACTTC	CASSLPSGYQETQYF
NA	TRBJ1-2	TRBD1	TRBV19	TGTGCCACCCTACAGGGGGCTTACACCTTC	CATLQGAYTF
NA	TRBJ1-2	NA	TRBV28	TGTGCCACGGGGGGTGGATATGGCTACACCTTC	CATGGGYGYTF
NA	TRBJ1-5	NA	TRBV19	TGTGCCAGTAGTATTATCGGGGAGAGCAATCAGCCCCAGCATTTT	CASSIIGESNQPQHF
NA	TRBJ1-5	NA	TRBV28	TGTGCCAGCTGGATGAGCGGGAGGGATCAGCCCCAGCATTTT	CASWMSGRDQPQHF
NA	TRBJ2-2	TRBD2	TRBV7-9	TGTGCCAGCATCCCCCCTGGGCTAGCGGGAGGTCCGAACACCGGGGAGCTGTTTTTT	CASIPPGLAGGPNTGELFF
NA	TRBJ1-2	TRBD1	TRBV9	TGTGCCAGCAGCGCCCGACAGGGTGCAGCTAACTATGGCTACACCTTC	CASSARQGAANYGYTF
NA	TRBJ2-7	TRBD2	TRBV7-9	TGTGCCAGCAGCTTAGGACTAGCGGGGACCTACGAGCAGTACTTC	CASSLGLAGTYEQYF
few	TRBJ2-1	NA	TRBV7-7	TGTGCCAGCAGCTTAGGGCTAGGGGGTGAGCAGTTCTTC	CASSLGLGGEQFF
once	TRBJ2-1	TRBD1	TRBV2	TGTGCCAGCCACTCCGGGACAGGTCAATACAATGAGCAGTTCTTC	CASHSGTGQYNEQFF
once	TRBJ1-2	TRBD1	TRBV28	TGTGCCAGCAGTTTATGGACAGGGCTGGGAGGCTACACCTTC	CASSLWTGLGGYTF
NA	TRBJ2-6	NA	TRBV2	TGTGCCAGCAACCCAACAGGGCTCCCTGGGGCCAACGTCCTGACTTTC	CASNPTGLPGANVLTF
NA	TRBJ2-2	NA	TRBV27	TGTGCCAGCAGTACTAACACCGGGGAGCTGTTTTTT	CASSTNTGELFF
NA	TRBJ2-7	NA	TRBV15	TGTGCCACCAGCAGTACGCACGGTGTAGAATACGAGCAGTACTTC	CATSSTHGVEYEQYF
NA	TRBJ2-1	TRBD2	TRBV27	TGTGCCAGCAGTTTATACACGGGACTAGCGGACAATGAGCAGTTCTTC	CASSLYTGLADNEQFF
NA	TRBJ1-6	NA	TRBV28	TGTGCCAGCAGCTTAGATACAGCGGATTCTAATTCACCCCTCCACTTT	CASSLDTADSNSPLHF
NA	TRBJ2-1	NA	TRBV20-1	TGCAGTCAAAGGGGTCGGAATGAGCAGTTCTTC	CSQRGRNEQFF
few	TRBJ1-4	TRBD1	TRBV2	TGTGCCAGCAGTGTTCGGGACAGCTCAACTAATGAAAAACTGTTTTTT	CASSVRDSSTNEKLFF
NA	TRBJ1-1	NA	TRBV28	TGTGCCAGCAGACCCGGGGGAATGAACACTGAAGCTTTCTTT	CASRPGGMNTEAFF
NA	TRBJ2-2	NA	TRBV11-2	TGTGCCAGCAGCTTAGTCTTACACCGAACGAGGGGGGAGCTGTTTTTT	CASSLVLHRTRGELFF
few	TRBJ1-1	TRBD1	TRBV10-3	TGTGCCATCAGCGACACAGGGGGCGACCCGCCCGACACTGAAGCTTTCTTT	CAISDTGGDPPDTEAFF
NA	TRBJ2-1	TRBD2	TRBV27	TGTGCCAGCAGTTCCCGGGGAGCGGGAGTCAATGAGCAGTTCTTC	CASSSRGAGVNEQFF
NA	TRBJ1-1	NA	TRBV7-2	TGTGCCAGCAGCTTAGGTTCTGCTGGGACTAGCTCTAGGTCCGCTGAAGCTTTCTTT	CASSLGSAGTSSRSAEAFF
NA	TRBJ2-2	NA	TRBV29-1	TGCAGCGTAGGACTACCCGGGGAGCTGTTTTTT	CSVGLPGELFF
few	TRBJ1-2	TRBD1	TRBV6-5	TGTGCCAGCAGCGGACAGGGGGCCGTCGGCGGCTACACCTTC	CASSGQGAVGGYTF
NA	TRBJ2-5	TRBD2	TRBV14	TGTGCCAGCAGCAAATCCGGGACTAGCGGACGGGAGACCCAGTACTTC	CASSKSGTSGRETQYF
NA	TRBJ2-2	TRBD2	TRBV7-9	TGTGCCAGCAGCGTCCAGACTAGCGGGGGAACCGGGGAGCTGTTTTTT	CASSVQTSGGTGELFF
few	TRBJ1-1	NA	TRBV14	TGTGCCAGCAGCCAGTCCAGGAACACTGAAGCTTTCTTT	CASSQSRNTEAFF
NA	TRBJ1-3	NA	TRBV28	TGTGCCAGCAGGGACTCTAGCTCTGGAAACACCATATATTTT	CASRDSSSGNTIYF
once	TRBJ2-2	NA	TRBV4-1	TGCGCCAGCAGCCTAGTCCCCGGGGAGCTGTTTTTT	CASSLVPGELFF
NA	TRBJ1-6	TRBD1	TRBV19	TGTGCCAGTAGTCCCCTTCCGACAGGGAATTCACCCCTCCACTTT	CASSPLPTGNSPLHF
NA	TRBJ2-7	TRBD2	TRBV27	TGTGCCAGCAGTTTCCGAAGCGGGAAGAGCTCCTACGAGCAGTACTTC	CASSFRSGKSSYEQYF
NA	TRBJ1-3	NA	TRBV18	TGTGCCAGCTCACCACCGGCTTTTCGAAACACCATATATTTT	CASSPPAFRNTIYF
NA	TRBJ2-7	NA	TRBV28	TGTGCCAGCAGCCAGGATCTGAGCTCCTACGAGCAGTACTTC	CASSQDLSSYEQYF
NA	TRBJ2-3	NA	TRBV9	TGTGCCAGCAGCGTATCGGGGGAAGTGGAAGATACGCAGTATTTT	CASSVSGEVEDTQYF